This TCR beta chain was identified in a study of CD4+ T cells in melanoma. CDR3 size: 14 residues. Germline CDR1 reads SGHNT; CDR2 reads YYREEE (reference sequence). The V end was cut by 10 bases, the J end by 6 bases, with 22 bases between. TCRdb's table, derived via immunoSEQ multiplex PCR, lists solely in-frame clones and lacks some. The sample has 20,000 to 25,000 clones, roughly 80% seen once. This clonotype was obtained from a human donor with melanoma. J is TRBJ1-1 and V is TRBV5-4; tentative D call: TRBD1 (5 bases). The material sequenced was cells from a culture (not recorded whether cultured in vitro). The CDR3 reads CAYYSVGAWAEAFF. The CDR3 region has the DNA TGTGCCTATTATAGTGTTGGGGCTTGGGCTGAAGCTTTCTTT.